Listed below are T cell receptor beta chains from one sample, sequenced in a study of blood T cells in healthy people across ages. TCRdb redid the calling of the 5' RACE reads with MiXCR, one entry per CDR3 protein. This table has roughly 1,800,000 distinct CDR3 sequences, around 48% appearing once. Specimen: blood. The receptor source for this set is a woman in her forties in good health. The CDR3 runs from the conserved cysteine through the conserved F or W.

>TRBV7-2|TRBJ2-3
CASARGAKSTDTQYF
>TRBV28|TRBJ1-1
CASTLGATRTEAFF
>TRBV5-1|TRBJ1-2
CASSSRTGTGSYGYTF
>TRBV19|TRBJ2-2
CASNSGLTGELFF
>TRBV18|.
CAGSPPGGLKDEQYF
>TRBV6-5|TRBJ1-2
CASSNQGGSGYTF
>TRBV6-6|TRBJ2-4
CASSRQGNIQYF
>TRBV12-3/TRBV12-4|.
CASSFGLAEYYNEQYF
>TRBV5-6|TRBJ2-1
CASTWTDSYNEQFF
>TRBV5-1|TRBJ2-3
CASSLEQGAIDTQYF
>TRBV12-3/TRBV12-4|TRBJ2-5
CASSLFGQQQETQYF
>TRBV7-2|TRBJ2-3
CASSSVQGRTDTQYF
>TRBV11-2|TRBJ1-2
CASSSQGGHRRPNNYGYTF
>TRBV20-1|TRBJ2-5
CSAPRGGRGETQYF
>TRBV29-1|TRBJ2-5
CSVGGVEGQYF
>TRBV12-3/TRBV12-4|TRBJ2-3
CASSPGGVTDMQYF
>TRBV7-2|TRBJ1-1
CVSSFPVNTEAFF
>TRBV14|TRBJ2-5
CASSPQRTAVETQYF
>TRBV10-3|TRBJ2-3
CAISGDRGTDTQYF
>TRBV6-5|TRBJ2-2
CASRRKIASWTGELFF
>TRBV5-1|TRBJ1-2
CASSLTTGPNYGYTF
>TRBV20-1|TRBJ2-1
CSAPDRSSYNEQFF
>TRBV4-1|.
CASSREGRTEQYF
>TRBV12-3/TRBV12-4|TRBJ1-2
CASRMTGGEIGGYTF
>TRBV3-1|TRBJ1-2
CASSQDGGGLYGYTF
>TRBV6-5|TRBJ2-5
CASSYRSVGGPVTLQETQYF